Listed here are 26 T cell receptor beta chains from one sample, sequenced in a study of shared clonotypes between healthy human individuals. The method was immunoSEQ multiplex PCR; TCRdb's version includes in-frame clones alone and lacks a portion of them. Seen here are approximately 700,000 clones, around 73% observed once, and the top ten hold around 2%. Material: memory CD4+ T cells sorted from blood. Subset given: CD45RA-negative fraction. Receptor source: a woman aged 25-40 years in good health.

This rearrangement joins TRBV5-1 to TRBJ1-4; D not resolved. Trimming left V 5 bases short and J 8 bases short, with 16 bases between. The CDR3 spans 14 residues. The germline V gene encodes CDR1 SGHRS and CDR2 YFSETQ. CDR3 sequence reads: CASRRADVGEKLFF. The CDR3 DNA is TGCGCCAGCAGGAGGGCCGACGTCGGGGAAAAACTGTTTTTT.

On this clone itself: The sample carries other DNA sequences with the same CDR3. The genes are TRBV5-1 and TRBJ1-1; D might be TRBD1 (6 bases). The V end lost 4 bases, the J end lost 0 bases, and 7 bases lay between the germline ends. The CDR3 consists of 13 residues. CDR1 is SGHRS, CDR2 YFSETQ, per germline. This CDR3 is CASSPGVNTEAFF. For the CDR3, the DNA is TGCGCCAGCAGCCCAGGGGTGAACACTGAAGCTTTCTTT.

In this sample, this clone turned up once. CDR3 region: CASSSGAGVQSYEQYF. The CDR3 bases are TGCGCCAGCAGCTCCGGTGCAGGCGTACAATCCTACGAGCAGTACTTC. The chain recombines TRBV5-1 with TRBJ2-7, with unresolved D. CDR1 is SGHRS, CDR2 YFSETQ, per germline. CDR3 size: 16 residues. Trimming shortened V by 3 bases and J by 1 base, and 17 bases separated the two germline ends.

The rearrangement uses TRBV7-9 and TRBJ2-7; D perhaps matches TRBD2 (6 bases). Germline-derived CDR1 and CDR2 are SEHNR and FQNEAQ (reference sequence). The CDR3 is made up of 14 amino acids. With 8 bases removed from V and 2 bases from J, the gap between germline ends came to 16 bases. The CDR3 region is CASGGSHSPYEQYF. The CDR3 nucleotides read TGTGCCAGCGGAGGGTCTCACAGTCCCTACGAGCAGTACTTC.

This chain uses TRBV28 with TRBJ2-7; 7 nucleotides line up with TRBD2. V trimming: 3 bases; J trimming: 0 bases; junction bases outside the gene matches: 2. Germline V CDR1 and CDR2: MDHEN, SYDVKM. This CDR3 is built from 14 residues. In nucleotides, the CDR3 is TGTGCCAGCAGTTTGGGAGGGGCCTCCTACGAGCAGTACTTC. Amino acids: CASSLGGASYEQYF.

The chain carries TRBV19 and TRBJ1-1; 7 bases agree with TRBD1. This CDR3 spans 16 amino acids. CDR1 and CDR2 from the germline V gene are LNHDA and SQIVND (reference sequence). After removal of 0 bases from V and 2 bases from J, the junction contained 6 bases not matched to a gene. CDR3 bases: TGTGCCAGTAGTATAGACAGGGGGTGGAAAAACACTGAAGCTTTCTTT. Encoded protein: CASSIDRGWKNTEAFF.

V usage is TRBV19 and J usage is TRBJ2-1, with 13 bases matching TRBD2. CDR3 length: 15 amino acids. Germline CDR1 LNHDA, CDR2 SQIVND (reference sequence). With V trimmed by 4 bases and J by 7 bases, 4 bases remained unmatched. CDR3 in DNA: TGTGCCAGTAGTAGACTAGCGGGAGGTGGGAATGAGCAGTTCTTC. It specifies CASSRLAGGGNEQFF.

A few counts support this clone. The V and J genes are TRBV11-2 and TRBJ2-7, with 8 bases that match TRBD1. V lost 5 bases, J lost 0 bases, and 6 bases stayed unmatched. CDR3 size: 15 residues. The germline gives CDR1 SGHAT, CDR2 FQNNGV. In DNA, the CDR3 is TGTGCCAGCAGCGAAGGCGGGACAGGCTCCTACGAGCAGTACTTC. Its protein product is CASSEGGTGSYEQYF.

This clone was seen a few times. The V and J genes are TRBV6-1 and TRBJ2-6; TRBD1 matches at 7 bases. Germline CDR1 reads MNHNS; CDR2 reads SASEGT. With 7 bases clipped from V and 0 bases from J, the junction kept 3 bases outside the gene matches. The CDR3 has 15 amino acids. CDR3 sequence: CASKRQGSGANVLTF. The CDR3 bases are TGTGCCAGCAAAAGACAGGGCTCTGGGGCCAACGTCCTGACTTTC.

This clone appeared a few times. The chain links TRBV10-1 to TRBJ2-2; no clear D. This CDR3 spans 14 amino acids. Germline CDR1 is WNHNN and CDR2 is SYGVQD (reference sequence). The V end lost 0 bases, the J end lost 4 bases, and 6 bases lay between the germline ends. The CDR3 DNA reads as TGCGCCAGCAGTGAGTCGATAGTCACCGGGGAGCTGTTTTTT. It is translated as CASSESIVTGELFF.

The rearrangement uses TRBV9 and TRBJ2-7; no clear D. Trimming pared 2 bases from V and 3 bases from J, leaving 15 bases between. The CDR3 sequence is 15 residues long. Per germline, CDR1 SGDLS and CDR2 YYNGEE. The CDR3 protein is CASSVGLLGFYEQYF. The CDR3 bases are TGTGCCAGCAGCGTCGGGCTCCTGGGCTTCTACGAGCAGTACTTC.

The genes are TRBV18 and TRBJ2-7; no clear D. V was shortened by 6 bases and J by 3 bases, with 12 bases between the two germline ends. This CDR3 contains 13 residues. The germline gives CDR1 KGHSH, CDR2 LQKENI. CDR3 sequence (DNA): TGTGCCAGCTCTCCTCAAGACGGCTACGAGCAGTACTTC. This translates into CASSPQDGYEQYF.

This clone showed up just a few times. The gene calls are TRBV19 and TRBJ1-1, with TRBD1 matching over 7 bases. The CDR3 is made up of 15 amino acids. Germline V CDR1 and CDR2: LNHDA, SQIVND (reference sequence). V shed 3 bases and J 5 bases; nucleotides not matched to a gene: 9. The CDR3 reads CASSIPLAGGTEAFF. The CDR3 DNA sequence: TGTGCCAGTAGTATTCCCCTGGCAGGGGGGACTGAAGCTTTCTTT.

This clone has only a few counts. The chain carries TRBV5-5 and TRBJ2-1; 11 positions agree with TRBD2. Looked up from germline, CDR1 is SGHKS and CDR2 is YYEKEE (reference sequence). There are 15 residues in the CDR3. V lost 4 bases to trimming and J lost 6 bases; unmatched junction nucleotides: 6. The CDR3 coding sequence is TGTGCCAGCAGCCCAACTAGCGGGAGACGCAATGAGCAGTTCTTC. Translating gives CASSPTSGRRNEQFF.

The chain links TRBV5-4 to TRBJ1-4; D might be TRBD1 (5 bases). The CDR3 runs 15 residues. In germline, CDR1 is SGHNT, CDR2 YYREEE (reference sequence). Trimming stripped 1 base from V and 3 bases from J, with 10 bases between. CDR3 protein: CASSLSGLSNEKLFF. DNA for the CDR3: TGTGCCAGCAGCTTGTCAGGGCTTTCTAATGAAAAACTGTTTTTT.

The rearrangement uses TRBV19 and TRBJ1-1, with 7 bases that match TRBD1. CDR3 length: 13 amino acids. The germline V gene has CDR1 LNHDA and CDR2 SQIVND (reference sequence). The J segment lost 3 bases and the V segment lost 6 bases, leaving 4 bases of the junction unmatched. CDR3 DNA: TGTGCCAGTAGGGAACAGGGGTACACTGAAGCTTTCTTT. Amino acids: CASREQGYTEAFF. Full variable domain (rest looked up from reference TRBV19 and TRBJ1-1): DGGITQSPKYLFRKEGQNVTLSCEQNLNHDAMYWYRQDPGQGLRLIYYSQIVNDFQKGDIAEGYSVSREKKESFPLTVTSAQKNPTAFYLCASREQGYTEAFFGQGTRLTVV.

As to this clone: This clone may be a read error of a much larger clone one base away. This CDR3 is also generated by other DNA sequences in the sample. The chain carries TRBV5-1 and TRBJ2-3; the D is unclear. This CDR3 has 13 residues. CDR1 is SGHRS and CDR2 is YFSETQ in the germline V gene. Trimming stripped 0 bases from V and 1 base from J, with 3 bases between. This CDR3 reads CASSLGGTDTQYF. The CDR3 nucleotides read TGCGCCAGCAGCTTGGGCGGCACAGATACGCAGTATTTT. Filled out from reference TRBV5-1 and TRBJ2-3, the complete variable domain reads KAGVTQTPRYLIKTRGQQVTLSCSPISGHRSVSWYQQTPGQGLQFLFEYFSETQRNKGNFPGRFSGRQFSNSRSEMNVSTLELGDSALYLCASSLGGTDTQYFGPGTRLTVL.

This chain connects TRBV2 to TRBJ1-6; D is possibly TRBD1 (6 bases). Looked up from germline, CDR1 is SNHLY and CDR2 is FYNNEI. Between the trimmed V and J ends, which lost 6 bases and 9 bases, there was a span of 18 bases. This CDR3 region has 15 residues. CDR3 sequence reads: CASSQGGGVGSPLHF. The CDR3 nucleotides read TGTGCCAGCAGCCAAGGGGGGGGCGTGGGTTCACCCCTCCACTTT.

The chain combines TRBV6-1 with TRBJ2-2; the match to TRBD2 covers 9 bases. Germline CDR1 is MNHNS and CDR2 is SASEGT. J gave up 4 bases and V 6 bases, and 6 bases lay outside the gene matches. This CDR3 is built from 15 residues. This CDR3 reads CASREAGGGTGELFF. Here the CDR3 DNA reads TGTGCCAGCAGGGAGGCGGGAGGGGGCACCGGGGAGCTGTTTTTT.

This chain uses TRBV30 with TRBJ1-2; weak D call: TRBD1 (5 bases). CDR1 is GTSNPN and CDR2 is SVGIG in the germline V gene (reference sequence). The CDR3 totals 15 residues. Trimming removed 0 bases at V and 5 bases at J, with 16 bases between. Here the CDR3 reads CAWSVLEGPGYGYTF. The CDR3 region has the DNA TGTGCCTGGAGTGTACTGGAGGGGCCGGGGTATGGCTACACCTTC.

The chain has TRBV7-3 and TRBJ1-5; no definite D call. The V end was cut by 6 bases, the J end by 2 bases, with 17 bases between. CDR1 and CDR2 (germline): SGHTA, FQGTGA. CDR3 size: 16 residues. CDR3 loop: CASSHVEARGNQPQHF. The CDR3 region has the DNA TGTGCCAGCAGTCACGTCGAAGCTCGTGGCAATCAGCCCCAGCATTTT. The whole variable domain, filled in from reference TRBV7-3 and TRBJ1-5, reads GAGVSQTPSNKVTEKGKYVELRCDPISGHTALYWYRQSLGQGPEFLIYFQGTGAADDSGLPNDRFFAVRPEGSVSTLKIQRTERGDSAVYLCASSHVEARGNQPQHFGDGTRLSIL.

This CDR3 reads CASNRGAGQETQYF. The CDR3 DNA sequence: TGTGCCAGCAACCGTGGAGCGGGCCAAGAGACCCAGTACTTC. V is TRBV6-1 and J is TRBJ2-5; a possible D gene is TRBD2 (6 bases). V lost 7 bases to trimming and J lost 1 base, with 13 bases between them. Germline V gives CDR1 MNHNS, CDR2 SASEGT. The CDR3 sequence is 14 residues long.

The chain carries TRBV19 and TRBJ2-2; D is perhaps TRBD1 (5 bases). Germline CDR1 and CDR2: LNHDA and SQIVND (reference sequence). The V and J ends lost 1 base and 0 bases respectively, with 12 bases between them. This CDR3 is built from 17 residues. The CDR3 nucleotides read TGTGCCAGTAGTATAGCTACAGGCGAATCGAACACCGGGGAGCTGTTTTTT. Translated: CASSIATGESNTGELFF. The full variable domain, with the rest looked up from reference TRBV19 and TRBJ2-2, is DGGITQSPKYLFRKEGQNVTLSCEQNLNHDAMYWYRQDPGQGLRLIYYSQIVNDFQKGDIAEGYSVSREKKESFPLTVTSAQKNPTAFYLCASSIATGESNTGELFFGEGSRLTVL.

This clone showed up just once. The chain carries TRBV5-4 and TRBJ2-5; 7 bases are a match to TRBD2. Germline CDR1 reads SGHNT; CDR2 reads YYREEE (reference sequence). J lost 2 bases, V lost 4 bases, and 8 bases had no gene match. The CDR3 spans 15 residues. The DNA for the CDR3 is TGTGCCAGCAGCATGGGGGGGTTGGGACAAGAGACCCAGTACTTC. It encodes CASSMGGLGQETQYF. Using reference TRBV5-4 and TRBJ2-5 for the parts outside the CDR3, the full variable domain is ETGVTQSPTHLIKTRGQQVTLRCSSQSGHNTVSWYQQALGQGPQFIFQYYREEENGRGNFPPRFSGLQFPNYSSELNVNALELDDSALYLCASSMGGLGQETQYFGPGTRLLVL.

The rearrangement joins TRBV19 to TRBJ1-6, with a tentative D call TRBD1 (6 bases). V lost 9 bases and J 7 bases, leaving 16 bases between the germline ends. The CDR3 is made up of 14 amino acids. Germline V lookup: CDR1 LNHDA, CDR2 SQIVND (reference sequence). DNA for the CDR3: TGTGCCAGCCAGAGAGACAGGAGAAATTCACCCCTCCACTTT. As protein: CASQRDRRNSPLHF. The entire variable domain, with the rest obtained from reference TRBV19 and TRBJ1-6, is as follows: DGGITQSPKYLFRKEGQNVTLSCEQNLNHDAMYWYRQDPGQGLRLIYYSQIVNDFQKGDIAEGYSVSREKKESFPLTVTSAQKNPTAFYLCASQRDRRNSPLHFGNGTRLTVT.

A note on this clone: Other DNA sequences in this sample translate to the same CDR3. The genes are TRBV27 and TRBJ2-2; TRBD2 agrees at 8 bases. V was clipped by 8 bases and J by 1 base; unmatched bases: 0. The CDR3 contains 13 residues. Germline V gives CDR1 MNHEY, CDR2 SMNVEV (reference sequence). The CDR3 protein is CASRGGNTGELFF. The CDR3 DNA reads as TGTGCCAGCCGGGGGGGGAACACCGGGGAGCTGTTTTTT.